These 2 T cell receptor beta chains came from one sample sequenced in a study of PD-1 blockade in classical Hodgkin lymphoma. Time point of the sample: cycle 4 day 1 (C4D1), after six to seven weeks of nivolumab. Every patient experienced relapse after autologous stem cell transplantation, and brentuximab vedotin exposure varied. The method was immunoSEQ multiplex PCR; TCRdb's version includes in-frame clones alone and lacks a portion of them. The sample holds about 50,000 clones, 90% seen once. Here the sequenced sample was peripheral blood mononuclear cells (PBMCs), taken before the fourth cycle of nivolumab. The receptors derive from a human donor with classical Hodgkin lymphoma.

V gene TRBV18 combines with J gene TRBJ2-7; 10 bases line up with TRBD2. The CDR3 sequence is 15 residues long. Germline-derived CDR1 and CDR2 are KGHSH and LQKENI. V trimming: 4 bases; J trimming: 4 bases; junction bases outside the gene matches: 7. The CDR3 DNA sequence: TGTGCCAGCTCACGGGAACTAGCGGGGACATACGAGCAGTACTTC. It is translated as CASSRELAGTYEQYF. Full variable domain (remainder filled in from reference TRBV18 and TRBJ2-7): NAGVMQNPRHLVRRRGQEARLRCSPMKGHSHVYWYRQLPEEGLKFMVYLQKENIIDESGMPKERFSAEFPKEGPSILRIQQVVRGDSAAYFCASSRELAGTYEQYFGPGTRLTVT.

V and J are TRBV29-1 and TRBJ2-3; D perhaps matches TRBD2 (5 bases). CDR3 length equals 19 residues. V was shortened by 0 bases and J by 5 bases, with 27 bases between the two germline ends. Germline-derived CDR1 and CDR2 are SQVTM and ANQGSEA. In DNA form, the CDR3 reads TGCAGCGTTGAAGATCGGGAAGGACGGGAAAACTTTACATTAGATACGCAGTATTTT. It yields the protein CSVEDREGRENFTLDTQYF.